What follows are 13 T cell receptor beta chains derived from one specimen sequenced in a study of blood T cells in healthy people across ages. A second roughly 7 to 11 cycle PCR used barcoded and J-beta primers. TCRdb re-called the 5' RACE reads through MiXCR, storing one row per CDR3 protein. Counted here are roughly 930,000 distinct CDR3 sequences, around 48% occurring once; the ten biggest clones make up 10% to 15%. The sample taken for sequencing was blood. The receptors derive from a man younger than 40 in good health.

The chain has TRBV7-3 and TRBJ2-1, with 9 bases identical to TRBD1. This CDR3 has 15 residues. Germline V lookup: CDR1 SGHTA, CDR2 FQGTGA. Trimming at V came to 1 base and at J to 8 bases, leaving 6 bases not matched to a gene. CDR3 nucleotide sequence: TGTGCCAGCAGCTTAATTGGGACAGGGTCGGATGAGCAGTTCTTC. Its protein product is CASSLIGTGSDEQFF.

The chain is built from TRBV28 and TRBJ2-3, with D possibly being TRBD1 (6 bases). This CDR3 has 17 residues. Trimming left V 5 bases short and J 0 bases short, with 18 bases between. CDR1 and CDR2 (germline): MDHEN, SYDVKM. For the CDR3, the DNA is TGTGCCAGCAGTCTGCCTCAGGACAGATCAAGCACAGATACGCAGTATTTT. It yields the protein CASSLPQDRSSTDTQYF.

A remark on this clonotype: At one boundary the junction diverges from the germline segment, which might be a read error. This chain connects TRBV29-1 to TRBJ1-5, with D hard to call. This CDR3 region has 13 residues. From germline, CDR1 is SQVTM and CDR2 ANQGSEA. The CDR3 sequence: CSVEENSNRPQHF. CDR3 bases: TGCAGCGTTGAAGAGAATAGCAATCGGCCCCAGCATTTT. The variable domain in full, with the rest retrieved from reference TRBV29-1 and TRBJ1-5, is SAVISQKPSRDICQRGTSLTIQCQVDSQVTMMFWYRQQPGQSLTLIATANQGSEATYESGFVIDKFPISRPNLTFSTLTVSNMSPEDSSIYLCSVEENSNRPQHFGDGTRLSIL.

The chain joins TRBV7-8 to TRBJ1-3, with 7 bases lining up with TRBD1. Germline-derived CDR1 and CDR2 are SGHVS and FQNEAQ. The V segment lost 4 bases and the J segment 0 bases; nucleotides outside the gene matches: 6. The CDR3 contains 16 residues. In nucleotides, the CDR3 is TGTGCCAGCAGCTCCCCTCGGACAGGCTCTGGAAACACCATATATTTT. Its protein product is CASSSPRTGSGNTIYF.

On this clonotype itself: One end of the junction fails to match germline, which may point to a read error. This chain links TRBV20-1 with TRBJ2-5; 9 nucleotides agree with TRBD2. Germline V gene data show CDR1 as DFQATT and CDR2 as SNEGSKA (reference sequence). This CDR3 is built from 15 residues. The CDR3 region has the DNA TGCTGTGCTAGAGCCTCCGGGACTAGCCGGGAGACCCAGTACTTC. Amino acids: CCARASGTSRETQYF.

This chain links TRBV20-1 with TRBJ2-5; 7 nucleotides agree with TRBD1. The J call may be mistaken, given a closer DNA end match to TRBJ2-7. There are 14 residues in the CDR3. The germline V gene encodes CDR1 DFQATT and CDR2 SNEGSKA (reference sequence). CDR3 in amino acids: CSATMYRGSYEQYF. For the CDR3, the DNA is TGCAGTGCTACGATGTACAGGGGTTCCTACGAGCAGTACTTC.

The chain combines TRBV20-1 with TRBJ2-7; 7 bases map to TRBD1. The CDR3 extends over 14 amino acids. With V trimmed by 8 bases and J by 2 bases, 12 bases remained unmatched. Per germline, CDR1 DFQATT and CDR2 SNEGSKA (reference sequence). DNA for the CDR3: TGCAGTCTAGATCCTAGGGGGCCCACCTACGAGCAGTACTTC. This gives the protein CSLDPRGPTYEQYF.

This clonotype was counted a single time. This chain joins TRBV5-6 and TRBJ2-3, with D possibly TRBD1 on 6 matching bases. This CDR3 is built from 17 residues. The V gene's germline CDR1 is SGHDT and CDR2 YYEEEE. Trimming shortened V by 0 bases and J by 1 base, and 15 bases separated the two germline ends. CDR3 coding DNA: TGTGCCAGCAGCTTGGTCAGGGGACCCTTTCGCACAGATACGCAGTATTTT. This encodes CASSLVRGPFRTDTQYF.

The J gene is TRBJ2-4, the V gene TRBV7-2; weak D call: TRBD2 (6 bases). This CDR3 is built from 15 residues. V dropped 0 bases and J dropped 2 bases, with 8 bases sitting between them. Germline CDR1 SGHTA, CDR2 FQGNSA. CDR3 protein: CASSLAGGPKNIQYF. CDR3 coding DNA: TGTGCCAGCAGCTTAGCGGGGGGTCCCAAAAACATTCAGTACTTC.

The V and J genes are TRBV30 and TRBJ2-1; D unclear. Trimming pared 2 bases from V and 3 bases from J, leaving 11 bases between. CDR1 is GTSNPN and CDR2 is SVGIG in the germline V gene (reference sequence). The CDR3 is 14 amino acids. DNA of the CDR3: TGTGCCTGGAGTAAACGATGGGACTACAATGAGCAGTTCTTC. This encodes CAWSKRWDYNEQFF.

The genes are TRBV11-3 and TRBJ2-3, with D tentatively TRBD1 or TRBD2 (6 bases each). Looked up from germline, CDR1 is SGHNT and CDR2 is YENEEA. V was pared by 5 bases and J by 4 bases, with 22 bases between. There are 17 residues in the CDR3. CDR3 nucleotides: TGTGCCAGCAGCCGCGGGACAAAAAGGACCCCCGCAGATACGCAGTATTTT. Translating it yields CASSRGTKRTPADTQYF.

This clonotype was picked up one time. DNA of the CDR3: TGTGCCAGCAGTTCCCAGCGAGGCGAGCAGTACTTC. Translation gives CASSSQRGEQYF. V usage is TRBV6-1 and J usage is TRBJ2-7; D gene uncertain. CDR3 length equals 12 residues. Germline V lookup: CDR1 MNHNS, CDR2 SASEGT. V lost 5 bases, J lost 6 bases, and 11 bases lay in between.

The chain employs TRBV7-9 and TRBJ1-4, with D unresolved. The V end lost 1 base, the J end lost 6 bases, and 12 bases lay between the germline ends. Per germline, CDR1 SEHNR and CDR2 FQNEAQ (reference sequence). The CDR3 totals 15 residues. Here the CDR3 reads CASSLDSQIHEKLFF. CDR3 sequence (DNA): TGTGCCAGCAGCTTAGATTCACAGATCCATGAAAAACTGTTTTTT.